Sequencing of this TCR beta chain was carried out in a study of T cells in Graves' hyperthyroidism and ophthalmopathy. Overall study findings and caveats: Most expanded thyroid clonotypes above 0.001 also appeared in blood. In validation, the model predicted ophthalmopathy. These predictions came a median about 6.2 months before onset.

Patients aged 18 to 65 had newly diagnosed hyperthyroidism that had lasted under 2 months. Diagnoses used clinical symptoms, serum thyroxine and TRAb, thyroid ultrasound and orbital computed tomography. In regard to this clonotype: Its antigen remains unknown.

This CDR3 has 13 amino acids. Germline V CDR1 and CDR2: SQVTM, ANQGSEA. V dropped 7 bases and J dropped 1; count of bases not matched to a gene: 6. RNA transcripts gave rise to amplified TCR beta CDR3 regions. Primed by the HTBI set, a first-round RT-PCR was run on the TCR CDR3. Each CDR3 protein is one row after TCRdb ran MiXCR on the multiplex PCR reads. The data hold 560,000 or so distinct CDR3 sequences, with just over 45% observed a single time. The rearrangement links TRBV29-1 to TRBJ2-5; TRBD1 matches 7 bases. Material for sequencing was peripheral blood or thyroid tissue (not recorded which). This TCR came from a woman aged 18-29 years with Graves' hyperthyroidism. The CDR3 nucleotides read TGCAGCGCCGCAGGGGGTCTCCAAGAGACCCAGTACTTC. Residues: CSAAGGLQETQYF.